This TCR beta chain was documented in a study of blood T cell repertoires in COVID-19. Data came from immunoSEQ multiplex PCR; TCRdb stores just in-frame clones and leaves some out. The sample has about 140,000 clones; roughly 85% are singletons. This CDR3 has 15 amino acids. V shed 1 base and J shed 2 bases, with 6 bases lying between them. The germline CDR1 and CDR2 sequences are SGHTA and FQGTGA. The specimen sequenced was PBMCs or T cells enriched from blood (not recorded which). The chain carries TRBV7-3 and TRBJ1-6; a weak D match, TRBD1 (6 bases). The source of this sequence is a woman between 50 and 59 years old who had recovered from COVID-19. The CDR3 is CASSLKGAYNSPLHF. The CDR3 coding sequence is TGTGCCAGCAGCTTAAAGGGGGCCTATAATTCACCCCTCCACTTT.